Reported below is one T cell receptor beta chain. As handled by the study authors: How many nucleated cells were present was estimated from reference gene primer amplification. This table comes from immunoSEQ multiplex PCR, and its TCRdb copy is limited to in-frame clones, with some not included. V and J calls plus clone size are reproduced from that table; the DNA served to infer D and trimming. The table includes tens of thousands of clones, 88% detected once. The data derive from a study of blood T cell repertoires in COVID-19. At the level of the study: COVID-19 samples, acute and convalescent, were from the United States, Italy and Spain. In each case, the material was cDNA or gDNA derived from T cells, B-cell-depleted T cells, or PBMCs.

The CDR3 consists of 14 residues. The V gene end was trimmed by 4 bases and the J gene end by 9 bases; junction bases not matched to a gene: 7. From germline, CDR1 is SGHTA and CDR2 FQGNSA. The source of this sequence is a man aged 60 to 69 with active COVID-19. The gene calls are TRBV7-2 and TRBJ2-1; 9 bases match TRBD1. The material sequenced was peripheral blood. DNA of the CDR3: TGTGCCAGCAGCTCGCTGGACAGGGGCGGTGAGCAGTTCTTC. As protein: CASSSLDRGGEQFF.